This TCR beta chain was identified in a study of CD8 T cells in ankylosing spondylitis. Construction of TCR beta libraries was performed using quantitative 5'-RACE with molecular barcodes. TCRdb recomputed calls from the 5' RACE reads with MiXCR, one row per CDR3 protein. The sample holds a few hundred thousand distinct CDR3 sequences, about 10% seen once. CDR1 and CDR2 from the germline V gene are SGHTA and FQGNSA. The CDR3 covers 13 residues. V shed 2 bases and J shed 7 bases, with 6 bases lying between them. This clonotype has ten or more counts. Antigen specificity is unknown. Study observations and caveats: Roughly eight highly homologous variants made up a TCR beta motif that seemed to typify ankylosing spondylitis blood. Significant enrichment of disease-linked clones was reportedly seen in matched ankylosing spondylitis synovial fluid.

The receptor's source is a male donor with ankylosing spondylitis or in good health (not recorded which). The source material was blood, either unsorted or a sorted T cell fraction (not recorded which). The chain joins TRBV7-2 to TRBJ1-6, with D maybe TRBD1 (6 bases). The CDR3 loop reads CASSLTGNSPLHF. The CDR3 nucleotides read TGTGCCAGCAGCTTAACAGGGAATTCACCCCTCCACTTT. The full variable domain, its missing parts supplied by reference TRBV7-2 and TRBJ1-6, is GAGVSQSPSNKVTEKGKDVELRCDPISGHTALYWYRQSLGQGLEFLIYFQGNSAPDKSGLPSDRFSAERTGGSVSTLTIQRTQQEDSAVYLCASSLTGNSPLHFGNGTRLTVT.